What follows describes a single TCR beta chain. TCRdb's copy holds only in-frame clones and misses some; the assay was immunoSEQ multiplex PCR. The sample has 50,000 to 65,000 clones, about four fifths seen once. V dropped 2 bases and J dropped 6; count of bases not matched to a gene: 3. Germline V gene sequence: CDR1 MNHNY, CDR2 SVGAGI (reference sequence). The CDR3 contains 14 residues. These data belong to a study of blood T cell repertoires in COVID-19. Across the study: Acute and convalescent COVID-19 specimens originated in the United States, Italy and Spain.

Sequenced: peripheral blood. The TCR originated in a woman aged 60-75 years with acute or convalescent COVID-19. This chain links TRBV6-6 with TRBJ2-3; 9 nucleotides match TRBD1. This chain's CDR3 is CASSYGGTGDTQYF. DNA for the CDR3: TGTGCCAGCAGTTACGGCGGGACAGGGGATACGCAGTATTTT.